A selection of T cell receptor beta chains follows, all from one sample in a study of T-cell memory formation after mild COVID-19. TCRdb recomputed calls from the 5' RACE reads with MiXCR, one row per CDR3 protein. This sample has tens of thousands of distinct CDR3 sequences; 15% to 20% occur once, and the top ten carry roughly 33%. The sample taken for sequencing was PBMCs or a T cell subset sorted from them (not recorded which). The receptor set was obtained from an adult woman who had mild COVID-19 (a few samples of this study predate the infection). Cell type and time point are not known. The CDR3 runs from the conserved cysteine through the conserved F or W. The D gene is left open where the match is weak. Only part of the rows carry a size: once, few, many, or a class if the clone is expanded.

clone_size d_call cdr3_length j_call v_call cdr3_aa cdr3_nt
. TRBD2 17 TRBJ2-3 TRBV7-2 CASSLGTSGGFTDTQYF TGTGCCAGCAGCTTAGGGACTAGCGGGGGATTCACAGATACGCAGTATTTT
few TRBD2 14 TRBJ2-7 TRBV5-1 CASSPRTSGYEQYF TGCGCCAGCAGCCCGAGGACTAGCGGCTACGAGCAGTACTTC
. . 12 TRBJ2-2 TRBV4-2 CASSQGPRELFF TGTGCCAGCAGCCAAGGACCCCGGGAGCTGTTTTTT
. . 15 TRBJ1-3 TRBV4-1 CASSQEGGAGNTIYF TGCGCCAGCAGCCAAGAAGGAGGGGCTGGAAACACCATATATTTT
few TRBD2 19 TRBJ2-5 TRBV5-7 CASSSMGRFTSGVVKTQYF TGTGCCAGCAGCTCCATGGGGAGGTTTACTAGCGGGGTAGTGAAGACCCAGTACTTC
. TRBD2 17 TRBJ2-2 TRBV19 CASSIPAGGVATGELFF TGTGCCAGTAGTATTCCGGCGGGAGGCGTGGCCACCGGGGAGCTGTTTTTT
few . 14 TRBJ2-3 TRBV6-5 CASTPRGPTDTQYF TGTGCCAGCACACCCCGAGGCCCCACAGATACGCAGTATTTT
few . 13 TRBJ2-7 TRBV7-6 CASSERTGDEQYF TGTGCCAGCAGCGAACGGACGGGGGACGAGCAGTACTTC
few . 14 TRBJ2-5 TRBV7-6 CASSLAWGRETQYF TGTGCCAGCAGCTTAGCATGGGGACGGGAGACCCAGTACTTC
. TRBD2 14 TRBJ2-1 TRBV7-9 CASSHPGGNNEQFF TGTGCCAGCAGCCACCCGGGGGGGAACAATGAGCAGTTCTTC
many . 14 TRBJ1-5 TRBV9 CASSVGPGAQPQHF TGTGCCAGCAGCGTAGGGCCAGGGGCTCAGCCCCAGCATTTT
many TRBD1 15 TRBJ2-7 TRBV7-9 CASSLVNRGVDEQYF TGTGCCAGCAGCTTAGTGAACAGGGGTGTGGACGAGCAGTACTTC
. TRBD1 14 TRBJ1-2 TRBV4-2 CASSQGGQTYGYTF TGTGCCAGCAGCCAAGGGGGACAGACTTATGGCTACACCTTC
few . 15 TRBJ2-7 TRBV14 CASSQLSPGNCEQYF TGTGCCAGCAGCCAACTCTCTCCGGGGAACTGCGAGCAGTACTTC
. TRBD2 16 TRBJ2-3 TRBV4-3 CASSLGLAGITDTQYF TGCGCCAGCAGCCTGGGACTAGCGGGAATCACAGATACGCAGTATTTT
few TRBD2 15 TRBJ2-1 TRBV4-3 CASSQVTSGSNEQFF TGCGCCAGCAGCCAAGTGACTAGCGGGAGTAATGAGCAGTTCTTC
few TRBD2 17 TRBJ2-5 TRBV7-9 CASSASLGSGGEETQYF TGTGCCAGCAGCGCTTCCTTGGGTTCCGGGGGGGAAGAGACCCAGTACTTC
. TRBD2 18 TRBJ2-5 TRBV7-6 CASSPGTSGPRPMGTQYF TGTGCCAGCAGCCCGGGGACTAGCGGGCCTAGGCCCATGGGGACCCAGTACTTC
. . 13 TRBJ2-1 TRBV7-9 CASSGGHHNEQFF TGTGCCAGCAGCGGGGGACACCACAATGAGCAGTTCTTC
few . 13 TRBJ1-2 TRBV14 CASSQDEGYGYTF TGTGCCAGCAGCCAAGATGAGGGATATGGCTACACCTTC
many . 9 TRBJ2-5 TRBV20-1 CSAKETQYF TGCAGTGCTAAGGAGACCCAGTACTTC
. . 14 TRBJ1-5 TRBV6-1 CASSENAYNQPQHF TGTGCCAGCAGTGAAAACGCCTACAATCAGCCCCAGCATTTT
few . 14 TRBJ2-3 TRBV29-1 CSGGQVSSPDTQYF TGCAGCGGGGGACAAGTCTCGTCCCCAGATACGCAGTATTTT
few TRBD2 15 TRBJ2-3 TRBV20-1 CSAGGVDHPTDTQYF TGCAGTGCTGGGGGGGTAGACCACCCCACAGATACGCAGTATTTT
. . 14 TRBJ1-2 TRBV21-1 CASSKGRDRYGYTF TGTGCCAGCAGCAAAGGGAGGGACCGCTATGGCTACACCTTC
few TRBD2 14 TRBJ2-1 TRBV5-1 CASQELAGSNEQFF TGCGCCAGCCAAGAACTAGCGGGGTCGAATGAGCAGTTCTTC
few . 15 TRBJ2-7 TRBV7-9 CASSPDSLVVYEQYF TGTGCCAGCAGTCCGGACAGTCTTGTCGTCTACGAGCAGTACTTC
few . 16 TRBJ1-2 TRBV20-1 CSARETGKPSNYGYTF TGCAGTGCTAGAGAGACAGGCAAGCCCAGTAACTATGGCTACACCTTC
. TRBD1 16 TRBJ1-1 TRBV6-5 CASSPTPDRGGTEAFF TGTGCCAGCAGTCCGACCCCGGACAGGGGGGGCACTGAAGCTTTCTTT
few . 16 TRBJ2-1 TRBV12-3/TRBV12-4 CASSPRTGSLYNEQFF TGTGCCAGCAGTCCCCGAACTGGTAGCCTTTACAATGAGCAGTTCTTC
few TRBD1 16 TRBJ2-7 TRBV7-9 CASSPAGTGRPYEQYF TGTGCCAGCAGCCCAGCCGGGACAGGGAGACCCTACGAGCAGTACTTC
. . 12 TRBJ1-1 TRBV29-1 CSVVEDNTEAFF TGCAGCGTTGTCGAGGATAACACTGAAGCTTTCTTT
few . 16 TRBJ2-7 TRBV19 CASRRGTGLSSYEQYF TGTGCCAGTAGGAGAGGAACGGGACTGAGCTCCTACGAGCAGTACTTC
. TRBD2 15 TRBJ2-7 TRBV11-3 CASSSRTSGSYEQYF TGTGCCAGCAGCTCAAGGACTAGCGGTTCCTACGAGCAGTACTTC
. TRBD1 18 TRBJ2-1 TRBV7-8 CASSLHWDRANVKGEQFF TGTGCCAGCAGCCTCCATTGGGACAGGGCGAATGTTAAGGGTGAGCAGTTCTTC